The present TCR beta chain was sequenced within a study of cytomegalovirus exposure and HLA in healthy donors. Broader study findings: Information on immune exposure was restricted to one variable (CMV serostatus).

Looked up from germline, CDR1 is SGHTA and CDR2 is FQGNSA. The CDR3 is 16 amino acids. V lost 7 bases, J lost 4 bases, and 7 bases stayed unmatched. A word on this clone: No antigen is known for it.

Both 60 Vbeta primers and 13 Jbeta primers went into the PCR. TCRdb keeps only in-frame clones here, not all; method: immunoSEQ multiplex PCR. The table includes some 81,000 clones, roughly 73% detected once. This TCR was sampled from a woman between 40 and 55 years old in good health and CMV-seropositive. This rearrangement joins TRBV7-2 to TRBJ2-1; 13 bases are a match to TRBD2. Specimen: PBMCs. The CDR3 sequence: CASTTMGLAGYNEQFF. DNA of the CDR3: TGTGCCAGCACGACAATGGGACTAGCGGGGTACAATGAGCAGTTCTTC.